This is a list of T cell receptor beta chains from one sample in a study of cytomegalovirus exposure and HLA in healthy donors. Using immunoSEQ multiplex PCR, the repertoire was profiled, and TCRdb retains in-frame clones only, with some absent. The sample contains approximately 93,000 clones, roughly four fifths of which appear only once. The specimen sequenced was PBMCs. These receptors came from a man aged 45 to 65 in good health and CMV-seronegative. Each CDR3 is given with its conserved first and last residue. The D gene is left open where the match is weak. Rows may omit the clone size; those that give it use once, few, many or a size class.

D gene	V gene	J gene	clone size	CDR3 DNA	CDR3 protein
NA	TRBV18	TRBJ1-1	once	TGTGCCAGCTCATCCACACCCCCCAGGAATCCGAACACTGAAGCTTTCTTT	CASSSTPPRNPNTEAFF
TRBD1	TRBV6-5	TRBJ1-1	NA	TGTGCCAGCAGTAGCCGACAGGGCGATGGCACTGAAGCTTTCTTT	CASSSRQGDGTEAFF
TRBD2	TRBV6-1	TRBJ2-1	NA	TGTGCCAGCAGTGAAGAACTAGCGAACTACAATGAGCAGTTCTTC	CASSEELANYNEQFF
NA	TRBV13	TRBJ2-3	once	TGTGCCAGCAGCTCGTCGCCGGGACAACCGAGCCAAGATACGCAGTATTTT	CASSSSPGQPSQDTQYF
NA	TRBV19	TRBJ2-1	NA	TGTGCCAGTAAGTTCCAGGGGAAGCAGTTCTTC	CASKFQGKQFF
TRBD1	TRBV28	TRBJ2-5	once	TGTGCCAGCAGTTTATCCCTCGGACAGGGGGTGGGAGAGACCCAGTACTTC	CASSLSLGQGVGETQYF
NA	TRBV5-1	TRBJ2-5	once	TGCGCCAGCAGCTTGTATGGAGTACAAGAGACCCAGTACTTC	CASSLYGVQETQYF
NA	TRBV5-6	TRBJ2-4	NA	TGCGCCAGCAGCTTGGCTCAGACAGGTCCAAAGTACTTC	CASSLAQTGPKYF
TRBD2	TRBV10-2	TRBJ2-5	NA	TGCGCCAGCAGTGCTGAGGCGGCGGGAGGGGAGACCCAGTACTTC	CASSAEAAGGETQYF
TRBD1	TRBV27	TRBJ2-6	NA	TGTGCCAGCTCCTCGGGACAGGGCGTCTCTGGGGCCAACGTCCTGACTTTC	CASSSGQGVSGANVLTF
TRBD2	TRBV28	TRBJ2-2	once	TGTGCCAGCAGTTTTATAACTAGCGGGAGATTCACCGGGGAGCTGTTTTTT	CASSFITSGRFTGELFF
NA	TRBV7-2	TRBJ2-7	NA	TGTGCCAGCAGCGGGCGGGGAGCGCCTTCCTACGAGCAGTACTTC	CASSGRGAPSYEQYF
TRBD2	TRBV7-9	TRBJ2-1	NA	TGTGCCAGCAGCCCTACTAGCGGGCCCCGAAGCTACAATGAGCAGTTCTTC	CASSPTSGPRSYNEQFF
NA	TRBV5-4	TRBJ1-3	NA	TGTGCCAGCAGCCCGGTGGACAGAAGCTCTGGAAACACCATATATTTT	CASSPVDRSSGNTIYF
TRBD1	TRBV30	TRBJ1-4	NA	TGTGCCTGGAGTCGCGCAGGGGGCACAAAACTGTTTTTT	CAWSRAGGTKLFF
TRBD2	TRBV9	TRBJ2-2	NA	TGTGCCAGCAGCGTAGAGTGGACTAGCCGGACCGGGGAGCTGTTTTTT	CASSVEWTSRTGELFF
TRBD1	TRBV6-1	TRBJ2-4	NA	TGTGCCAGCAGTGCGACAGGGGAGGCCAAAAACATTCAGTACTTC	CASSATGEAKNIQYF
NA	TRBV28	TRBJ2-5	NA	TGTGCCAGCAGAGAGGGACTCTGGGAGACCCAGTACTTC	CASREGLWETQYF
TRBD1	TRBV7-2	TRBJ2-2	NA	TGTGCCAGCAGCCCAGACAGGGGGGACACCGGGGAGCTGTTTTTT	CASSPDRGDTGELFF
NA	TRBV28	TRBJ2-7	NA	TGTGCCAGCAGTTTCGTTTACGAGCAGTACTTC	CASSFVYEQYF
NA	TRBV29-1	TRBJ2-1	NA	TGCAACCTGAGAGGATACAACAATGAGCAGTTCTTC	CNLRGYNNEQFF
TRBD2	TRBV28	TRBJ2-2	few	TGTGCCAGCAGTTCCGGAGGGACTAGCGGAGGGGAGCTGTTTTTT	CASSSGGTSGGELFF
TRBD1	TRBV7-2	TRBJ2-5	NA	TGTGCCAGCAGCGGCCGGACAGGGTTCGGGGAGACCCAGTACTTC	CASSGRTGFGETQYF
NA	TRBV18	TRBJ2-2	NA	TGTGCCAGCTCACCATACACAAACACCGGGGAGCTGTTTTTT	CASSPYTNTGELFF
TRBD2	TRBV27	TRBJ2-7	NA	TGTGCCAGCAGTTACGGGACTAGCGGACTGGGGTACGAGCAGTACTTC	CASSYGTSGLGYEQYF
TRBD2	TRBV5-4	TRBJ2-1	NA	TGTGCCAGCAGCATGACCCCCGGGACTAGTAATGTCGATGAGCAGTTCTTC	CASSMTPGTSNVDEQFF
NA	TRBV15	TRBJ2-3	NA	TGTGCCACCAGCAGAGGGTCTAGCTCGGGGGCAGATACGCAGTATTTT	CATSRGSSSGADTQYF
NA	TRBV11-2	TRBJ1-4	NA	TGTGCCAGCAGCCCGACGAGACAGGCACCTAATGAAAAACTGTTTTTT	CASSPTRQAPNEKLFF
TRBD2	TRBV28	TRBJ2-1	NA	TGTGCCAGCAGTTTCTCTAGCGGGAGTAATGAGCAGTTCTTC	CASSFSSGSNEQFF
TRBD2	TRBV6-5	TRBJ2-5	NA	TGTGCCAGCGACCGCGGGGGGGAAGTAGAGACCCAGTACTTC	CASDRGGEVETQYF
TRBD1	TRBV6-5	TRBJ1-4	few	TGTGCCAGCAGAGGGACAGCCACAGGCGGAAAACTGTTTTTT	CASRGTATGGKLFF
NA	TRBV2	TRBJ1-1	NA	TGTGCCAGCAATTTGGATAGCCCTGAAGCTTTCTTT	CASNLDSPEAFF
NA	TRBV14	TRBJ2-5	NA	TGTGCCAGCAGCTTTGGGGGCAGTATAGAGACCCAGTACTTC	CASSFGGSIETQYF
NA	TRBV12-5	TRBJ2-2	NA	TGTGCTAGTGGTTTGGACAGCTTCCTGGGAGGCTCGAACACCGGGGAGCTGTTTTTT	CASGLDSFLGGSNTGELFF
TRBD2	TRBV19	TRBJ2-3	NA	TGTGCCAGTAGAGCGGGAAGCTTTGGAGATACGCAGTATTTT	CASRAGSFGDTQYF
TRBD1	TRBV19	TRBJ2-5	once	TGTGCCAGTAGTTCCGACAGGGCGGCTCGGGAGACCCAGTACTTC	CASSSDRAARETQYF
NA	TRBV5-1	TRBJ1-1	NA	TGCGCCAGCAGCTCGGACAGAGAGAACACTGAAGCTTTCTTT	CASSSDRENTEAFF
TRBD1	TRBV5-1	TRBJ1-1	few	TGCGCCAGCAGACCGCAGGGGGGCACTGAAGCTTTCTTT	CASRPQGGTEAFF
TRBD2	TRBV9	TRBJ2-3	NA	TGTGCCAGCAGCGTACAGGGAGGGTACACAGATACGCAGTATTTT	CASSVQGGYTDTQYF
TRBD1	TRBV6-5	TRBJ1-2	NA	TGTGCCAGCAGTAGGGACAGAGGGAACTATGGCTACACCTTC	CASSRDRGNYGYTF
TRBD1	TRBV6-5	TRBJ1-1	once	TGTGCCAGCAGTTTGGCGCGGACAGGGCACACTGAAGCTTTCTTT	CASSLARTGHTEAFF
NA	TRBV5-1	TRBJ2-3	few	TGCGCCAGCAGCTTGGACTCCGCCACAGATACGCAGTATTTT	CASSLDSATDTQYF
TRBD1	TRBV28	TRBJ2-7	NA	TGTGCCAGCAGTCCGGGACAGGGGAACGAGCAGTACTTC	CASSPGQGNEQYF
TRBD1	TRBV5-4	TRBJ1-1	NA	TGTGCCAGCAGCTGGGACAGGGACACTGAAGCTTTCTTT	CASSWDRDTEAFF
NA	TRBV7-2	TRBJ2-7	NA	TGTGCCAGCAGCTTGGCTCCGGGAGTAAGACACGAGCAGTACTTC	CASSLAPGVRHEQYF